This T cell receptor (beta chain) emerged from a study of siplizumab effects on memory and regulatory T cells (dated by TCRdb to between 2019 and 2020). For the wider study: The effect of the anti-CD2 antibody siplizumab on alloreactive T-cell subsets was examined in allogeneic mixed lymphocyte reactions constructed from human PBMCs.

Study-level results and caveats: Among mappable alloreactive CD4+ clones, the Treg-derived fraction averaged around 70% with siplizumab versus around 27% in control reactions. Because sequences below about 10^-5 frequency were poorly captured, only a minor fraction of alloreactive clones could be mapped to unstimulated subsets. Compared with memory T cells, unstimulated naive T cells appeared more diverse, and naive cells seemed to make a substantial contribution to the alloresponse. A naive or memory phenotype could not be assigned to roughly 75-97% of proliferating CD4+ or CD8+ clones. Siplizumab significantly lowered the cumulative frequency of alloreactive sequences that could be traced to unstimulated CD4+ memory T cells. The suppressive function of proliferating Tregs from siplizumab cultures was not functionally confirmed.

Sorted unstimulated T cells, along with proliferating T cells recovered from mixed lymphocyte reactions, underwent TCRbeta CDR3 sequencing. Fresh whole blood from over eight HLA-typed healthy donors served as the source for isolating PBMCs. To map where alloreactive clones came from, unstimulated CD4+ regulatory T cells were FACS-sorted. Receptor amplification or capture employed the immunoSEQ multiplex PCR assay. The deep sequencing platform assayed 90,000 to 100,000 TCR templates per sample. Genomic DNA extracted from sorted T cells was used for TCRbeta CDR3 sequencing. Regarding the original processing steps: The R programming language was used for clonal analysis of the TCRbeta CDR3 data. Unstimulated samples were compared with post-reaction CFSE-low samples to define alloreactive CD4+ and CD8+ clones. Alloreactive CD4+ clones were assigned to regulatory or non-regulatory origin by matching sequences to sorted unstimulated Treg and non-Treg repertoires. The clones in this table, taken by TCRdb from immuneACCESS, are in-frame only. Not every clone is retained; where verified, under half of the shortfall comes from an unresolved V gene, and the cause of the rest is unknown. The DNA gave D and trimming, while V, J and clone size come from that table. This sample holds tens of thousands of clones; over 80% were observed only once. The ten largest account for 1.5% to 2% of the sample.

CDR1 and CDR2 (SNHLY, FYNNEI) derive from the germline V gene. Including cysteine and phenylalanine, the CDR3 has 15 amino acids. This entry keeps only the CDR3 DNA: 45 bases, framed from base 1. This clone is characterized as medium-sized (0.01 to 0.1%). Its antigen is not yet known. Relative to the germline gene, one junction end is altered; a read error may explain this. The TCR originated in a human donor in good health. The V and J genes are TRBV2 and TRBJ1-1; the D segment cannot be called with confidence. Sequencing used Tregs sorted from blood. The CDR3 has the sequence CASREGRARDTEAFF. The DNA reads TGTGCCAGCAGGGAAGGGAGGGCTCGGGACACTGAAGCTTTCTTT.